This is a list of T cell receptor beta chains from one sample in a study of Ad26.COV2.S vaccination and SARS-CoV-2 variants. Repertoires were generated with immunoSEQ multiplex PCR, while TCRdb's copy carries only in-frame clones and drops some. The sample consists of about half a million clones, about nine tenths of them appearing once. Here the sequenced sample was peripheral blood, taken in a trial of Ad26.COV2.S vaccine versus placebo. Receptors originate from a person aged 18-65 years who received the Ad26.COV2.S COVID-19 vaccine or a placebo. Both conserved end residues are part of each CDR3. Fields, in order: V gene, J gene, clone size, D gene, CDR3 protein, CDR3 DNA. D genes are given only for firm matches. Size is omitted from some rows. Given values are once, few, many or a class for expanded clones.

v_gene: TRBV5-1
j_gene: TRBJ1-5
abundance: few
d_gene: .
CDR3aa: CASSPTDYSNQPQHF
CDR3nt: TGCGCCAGCAGCCCGACAGACTATAGCAATCAGCCCCAGCATTTT

v_gene: TRBV7-9
j_gene: TRBJ1-3
abundance: .
d_gene: .
CDR3aa: CASSTTPERQNSGNTIYF
CDR3nt: TGTGCCAGCAGCACAACCCCGGAACGGCAGAACTCTGGAAACACCATATATTTT

v_gene: TRBV3-1/TRBV3-2
j_gene: TRBJ2-1
abundance: .
d_gene: .
CDR3aa: CASSLYGTDNEQFF
CDR3nt: TGTGCCAGCAGCCTTTACGGGACCGACAATGAGCAGTTCTTC

v_gene: TRBV11-2
j_gene: TRBJ2-7
abundance: .
d_gene: TRBD1
CDR3aa: CASSPTGKTYEQYF
CDR3nt: TGTGCCAGCAGTCCGACAGGGAAAACCTACGAGCAGTACTTC

v_gene: TRBV6-5
j_gene: TRBJ2-1
abundance: few
d_gene: TRBD1
CDR3aa: CASRTGEHNEQFF
CDR3nt: TGTGCGAGTAGGACAGGGGAGCACAATGAGCAGTTCTTC

v_gene: TRBV27
j_gene: TRBJ2-3
abundance: .
d_gene: .
CDR3aa: CASSLRFWDTDTQYF
CDR3nt: TGTGCCAGCAGTTTGCGTTTTTGGGACACAGATACGCAGTATTTT

v_gene: TRBV20-1
j_gene: TRBJ2-3
abundance: .
d_gene: .
CDR3aa: CSARSRDTQYF
CDR3nt: TGCAGTGCTAGAAGTCGGGACACGCAGTATTTT

v_gene: TRBV30
j_gene: TRBJ1-3
abundance: .
d_gene: TRBD1
CDR3aa: CAGGQHSGNTIYF
CDR3nt: TGTGCCGGGGGACAGCACTCTGGAAACACCATATATTTT

v_gene: TRBV15
j_gene: TRBJ1-2
abundance: few
d_gene: .
CDR3aa: CATSRQWDDGYTF
CDR3nt: TGTGCCACCAGCAGACAGTGGGACGATGGCTACACCTTC

v_gene: TRBV29-1
j_gene: TRBJ2-5
abundance: .
d_gene: .
CDR3aa: CSVDAGSVETQYF
CDR3nt: TGCAGCGTTGATGCTGGGTCGGTAGAGACCCAGTACTTC

v_gene: TRBV5-1
j_gene: TRBJ2-3
abundance: .
d_gene: .
CDR3aa: CASKAGVSTDTQYF
CDR3nt: TGCGCCAGCAAAGCAGGGGTAAGCACAGATACGCAGTATTTT

v_gene: TRBV9
j_gene: TRBJ1-1
abundance: .
d_gene: TRBD1
CDR3aa: CASSVRDSYTEAFF
CDR3nt: TGTGCCAGCAGCGTGCGGGACAGCTACACTGAAGCTTTCTTT

v_gene: TRBV18
j_gene: TRBJ2-7
abundance: .
d_gene: .
CDR3aa: CASSPMTDEQYF
CDR3nt: TGTGCCAGCTCACCAATGACTGATGAGCAGTACTTC

v_gene: TRBV25-1
j_gene: TRBJ1-2
abundance: .
d_gene: .
CDR3aa: CASSEGNVRNYGYTF
CDR3nt: TGTGCCAGCAGTGAAGGGAACGTGCGTAACTATGGCTACACCTTC

v_gene: TRBV6-5
j_gene: TRBJ2-1
abundance: .
d_gene: .
CDR3aa: CATAVAALGENEQFF
CDR3nt: TGTGCCACCGCCGTAGCGGCGCTTGGGGAGAATGAGCAGTTCTTC

v_gene: TRBV5-1
j_gene: TRBJ2-3
abundance: .
d_gene: .
CDR3aa: CASSSYTDTQYF
CDR3nt: TGCGCCAGCAGCTCTTACACAGATACGCAGTATTTT

v_gene: TRBV5-4
j_gene: TRBJ2-7
abundance: .
d_gene: TRBD2
CDR3aa: CASSLGTSGYEQYF
CDR3nt: TGTGCCAGCAGCTTGGGGACTAGCGGTTACGAGCAGTACTTC

v_gene: TRBV9
j_gene: TRBJ1-3
abundance: .
d_gene: .
CDR3aa: CASSVGVLSGNTIYF
CDR3nt: TGTGCCAGCAGCGTAGGTGTTCTCTCTGGAAACACCATATATTTT

v_gene: TRBV7-2
j_gene: TRBJ2-7
abundance: .
d_gene: TRBD1
CDR3aa: CASSSRTGQAYEQYF
CDR3nt: TGTGCCAGCAGCTCCCGTACCGGACAGGCTTACGAGCAGTACTTC

v_gene: TRBV7-2
j_gene: TRBJ2-5
abundance: .
d_gene: .
CDR3aa: CASSLVFRGAGETQYF
CDR3nt: TGTGCCAGCAGCTTAGTCTTTCGGGGGGCTGGGGAGACCCAGTACTTC

v_gene: TRBV7-8
j_gene: TRBJ1-3
abundance: once
d_gene: .
CDR3aa: CASSTRARRNAGNTIYF
CDR3nt: TGTGCCAGCAGCACACGGGCTAGGAGGAATGCTGGAAACACCATATATTTT

v_gene: TRBV4-2
j_gene: TRBJ1-5
abundance: .
d_gene: .
CDR3aa: CASSPSWGDSNQPQHF
CDR3nt: TGTGCCAGCAGCCCCTCTTGGGGGGATAGCAATCAGCCCCAGCATTTT

v_gene: TRBV27
j_gene: TRBJ2-1
abundance: .
d_gene: TRBD2
CDR3aa: CASSLWVAGGNNEQFF
CDR3nt: TGTGCCAGCAGTTTATGGGTAGCGGGGGGGAACAATGAGCAGTTCTTC

v_gene: TRBV7-9
j_gene: TRBJ2-5
abundance: .
d_gene: TRBD1
CDR3aa: CASSEGQSIQETQYF
CDR3nt: TGTGCCAGCAGCGAGGGACAGTCTATCCAAGAGACCCAGTACTTC

v_gene: TRBV7-9
j_gene: TRBJ2-1
abundance: .
d_gene: TRBD2
CDR3aa: CASSLDGGRALNEQFF
CDR3nt: TGTGCCAGCAGCTTAGACGGCGGGAGGGCGTTAAACGAGCAGTTCTTC

v_gene: TRBV5-1
j_gene: TRBJ1-5
abundance: few
d_gene: .
CDR3aa: CASSLSGQPQHF
CDR3nt: TGCGCCAGCAGCTTGTCCGGTCAGCCCCAGCATTTT

v_gene: TRBV6-5
j_gene: TRBJ1-6
abundance: .
d_gene: .
CDR3aa: CASSWTNNSPLHF
CDR3nt: TGTGCCAGCAGTTGGACGAATAATTCACCCCTCCACTTT

v_gene: TRBV7-2
j_gene: TRBJ1-4
abundance: .
d_gene: .
CDR3aa: CASSQLRATNEKLFF
CDR3nt: TGTGCCAGCAGCCAATTACGGGCAACTAATGAAAAACTGTTTTTT

v_gene: TRBV5-1
j_gene: TRBJ2-7
abundance: .
d_gene: .
CDR3aa: CASSLSWTTYEQYF
CDR3nt: TGCGCCAGCAGCTTGTCCTGGACCACCTACGAGCAGTACTTC

v_gene: TRBV2
j_gene: TRBJ2-1
abundance: .
d_gene: .
CDR3aa: CASIPLGAYNEQFF
CDR3nt: TGTGCCAGCATCCCTTTGGGTGCCTACAATGAGCAGTTCTTC

v_gene: TRBV6-5
j_gene: TRBJ2-2
abundance: .
d_gene: .
CDR3aa: CASFGPGTGELFF
CDR3nt: TGTGCCAGCTTCGGTCCGGGAACCGGGGAGCTGTTTTTT

v_gene: TRBV6-5
j_gene: TRBJ2-5
abundance: .
d_gene: .
CDR3aa: CASSYRASQETQYF
CDR3nt: TGTGCCAGCAGTTATCGCGCTAGCCAAGAGACCCAGTACTTC

v_gene: TRBV7-2
j_gene: TRBJ2-5
abundance: .
d_gene: TRBD1
CDR3aa: CASSLVRGPETQYF
CDR3nt: TGTGCCAGCAGCTTAGTGAGGGGGCCTGAGACCCAGTACTTC

v_gene: TRBV10-1
j_gene: TRBJ2-3
abundance: .
d_gene: TRBD2
CDR3aa: CASSAIPSGKGADTQYF
CDR3nt: TGCGCCAGCAGTGCTATCCCTAGCGGGAAGGGGGCAGATACGCAGTATTTT

v_gene: TRBV30
j_gene: TRBJ2-2
abundance: .
d_gene: TRBD2
CDR3aa: CSSGRSSGELFF
CDR3nt: TGTTCTAGCGGGAGGTCTAGCGGGGAGCTGTTTTTT

v_gene: TRBV19
j_gene: TRBJ2-7
abundance: .
d_gene: .
CDR3aa: CASSIVLGSSYYEQYF
CDR3nt: TGTGCCAGTAGTATCGTTCTGGGGTCTAGCTACTACGAGCAGTACTTC

v_gene: TRBV27
j_gene: TRBJ1-1
abundance: .
d_gene: .
CDR3aa: CASRGNGGGNTEAFF
CDR3nt: TGTGCCAGCAGGGGAAATGGTGGGGGGAACACTGAAGCTTTCTTT

v_gene: TRBV5-1
j_gene: TRBJ2-3
abundance: .
d_gene: TRBD2
CDR3aa: CASSLVGRASTDTQYF
CDR3nt: TGCGCCAGCAGCTTGGTTGGGAGGGCAAGCACAGATACGCAGTATTTT

v_gene: TRBV7-8
j_gene: TRBJ2-2
abundance: .
d_gene: TRBD2
CDR3aa: CASSLEPTSGGAGELFF
CDR3nt: TGTGCCAGCAGCTTAGAACCGACTAGCGGGGGGGCCGGGGAGCTGTTTTTT

v_gene: TRBV4-1
j_gene: TRBJ2-5
abundance: .
d_gene: .
CDR3aa: CASSQDRVEETQYF
CDR3nt: TGCGCCAGCAGCCAAGACAGGGTGGAGGAGACCCAGTACTTC

v_gene: TRBV5-5
j_gene: TRBJ2-1
abundance: .
d_gene: .
CDR3aa: CASSLGAGSYNEQFF
CDR3nt: TGTGCCAGCAGCTTGGGGGCAGGGTCGTACAATGAGCAGTTCTTC

v_gene: TRBV27
j_gene: TRBJ2-4
abundance: .
d_gene: .
CDR3aa: CASSLSFYVTGKNIQYF
CDR3nt: TGTGCCAGCAGTTTATCCTTTTATGTAACAGGGAAAAACATTCAGTACTTC

v_gene: TRBV28
j_gene: TRBJ1-2
abundance: .
d_gene: .
CDR3aa: CASSLLMGGGNYGYTF
CDR3nt: TGTGCCAGCAGTTTATTGATGGGAGGGGGAAACTATGGCTACACCTTC

v_gene: TRBV7-8
j_gene: TRBJ2-7
abundance: few
d_gene: TRBD2
CDR3aa: CASSLGPAGDPYEQYF
CDR3nt: TGTGCCAGCAGCTTAGGTCCAGCGGGGGATCCCTACGAGCAGTACTTC

v_gene: TRBV3-1/TRBV3-2
j_gene: TRBJ1-1
abundance: .
d_gene: .
CDR3aa: CASSPKIGTPNTEAFF
CDR3nt: TGTGCCAGCAGCCCCAAGATCGGGACACCTAACACTGAAGCTTTCTTT